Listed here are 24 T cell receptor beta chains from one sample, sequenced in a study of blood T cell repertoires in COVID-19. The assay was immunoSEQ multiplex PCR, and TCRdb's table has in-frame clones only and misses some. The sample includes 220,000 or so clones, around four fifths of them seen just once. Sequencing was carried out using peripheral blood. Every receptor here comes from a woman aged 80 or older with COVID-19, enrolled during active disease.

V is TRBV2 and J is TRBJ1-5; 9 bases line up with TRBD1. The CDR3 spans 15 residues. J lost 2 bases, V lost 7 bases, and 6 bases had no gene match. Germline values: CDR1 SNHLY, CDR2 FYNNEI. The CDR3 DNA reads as TGTGCCAGCAAACAGGGGGCGATACGCAATCAGCCCCAGCATTTT. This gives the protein CASKQGAIRNQPQHF.

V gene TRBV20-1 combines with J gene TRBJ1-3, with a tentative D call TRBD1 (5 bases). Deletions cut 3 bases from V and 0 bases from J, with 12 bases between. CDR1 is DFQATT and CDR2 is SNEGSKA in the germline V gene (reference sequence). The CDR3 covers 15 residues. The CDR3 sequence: CSASMGQGSGNTIYF. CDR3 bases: TGCAGTGCTAGTATGGGTCAGGGCTCTGGAAACACCATATATTTT.

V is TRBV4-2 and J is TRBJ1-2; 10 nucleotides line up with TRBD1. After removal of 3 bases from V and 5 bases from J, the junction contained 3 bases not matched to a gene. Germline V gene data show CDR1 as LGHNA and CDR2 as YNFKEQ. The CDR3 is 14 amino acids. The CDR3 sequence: CASSQGTGEYGYTF. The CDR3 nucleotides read TGTGCCAGCAGCCAGGGGACAGGGGAGTATGGCTACACCTTC.

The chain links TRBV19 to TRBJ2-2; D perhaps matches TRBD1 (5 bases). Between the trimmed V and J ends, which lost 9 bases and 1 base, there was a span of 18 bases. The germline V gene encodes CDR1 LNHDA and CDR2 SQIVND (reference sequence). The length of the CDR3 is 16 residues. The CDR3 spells CASTPRQGGNTGELFF. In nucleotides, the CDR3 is TGTGCCAGCACCCCTCGCCAGGGCGGGAACACCGGGGAGCTGTTTTTT.

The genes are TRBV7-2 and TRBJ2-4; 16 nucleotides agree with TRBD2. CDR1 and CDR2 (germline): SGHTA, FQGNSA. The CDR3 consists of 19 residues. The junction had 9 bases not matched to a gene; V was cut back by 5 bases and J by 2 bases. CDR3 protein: CASSLGLAGGLLSKNIQYF. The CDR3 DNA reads TGTGCCAGCAGCCTGGGACTAGCGGGGGGGCTATTGTCCAAAAACATTCAGTACTTC.

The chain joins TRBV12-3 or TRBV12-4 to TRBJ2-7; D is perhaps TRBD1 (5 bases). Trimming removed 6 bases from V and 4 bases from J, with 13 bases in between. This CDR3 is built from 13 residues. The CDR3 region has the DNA TGTGCCAGCAGCCTGGGGCCTTATTACGAGCAGTACTTC. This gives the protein CASSLGPYYEQYF.

This CDR3 is CASTGTSTYEQYF. The CDR3 nucleotides are TGTGCCAGCACCGGGACTTCCACCTACGAGCAGTACTTC. The chain uses TRBV11-2 and TRBJ2-7; possibly TRBD2 for D (6 bases). Germline V lookup: CDR1 SGHAT, CDR2 FQNNGV. V shed 7 bases and J shed 2 bases, with 12 bases lying between them. The CDR3 runs 13 residues.

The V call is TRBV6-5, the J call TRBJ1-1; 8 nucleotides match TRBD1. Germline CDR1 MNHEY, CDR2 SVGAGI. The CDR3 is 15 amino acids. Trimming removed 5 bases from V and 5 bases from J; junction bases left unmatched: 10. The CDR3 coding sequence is TGTGCCAGCAGTACCTCCAGGGGGCTGGGAACTGAAGCTTTCTTT. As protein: CASSTSRGLGTEAFF.

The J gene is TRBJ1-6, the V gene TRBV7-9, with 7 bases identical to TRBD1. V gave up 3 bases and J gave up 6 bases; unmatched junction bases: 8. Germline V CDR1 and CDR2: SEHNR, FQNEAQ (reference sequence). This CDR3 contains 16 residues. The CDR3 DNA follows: TGTGCCAGCAGCTTTGGGACAGAAGCCCTTAATTCACCCCTCCACTTT. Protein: CASSFGTEALNSPLHF.

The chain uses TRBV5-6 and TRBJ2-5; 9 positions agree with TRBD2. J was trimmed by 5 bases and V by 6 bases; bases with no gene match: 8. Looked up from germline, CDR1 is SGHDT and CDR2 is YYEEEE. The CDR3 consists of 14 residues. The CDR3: CASTLAGGRETQYF. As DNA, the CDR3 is TGTGCCAGCACTCTGGCGGGGGGGCGGGAGACCCAGTACTTC.

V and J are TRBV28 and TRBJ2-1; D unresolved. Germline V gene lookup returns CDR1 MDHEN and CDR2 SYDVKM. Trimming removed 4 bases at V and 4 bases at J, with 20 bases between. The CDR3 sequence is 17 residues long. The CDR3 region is CASSSYPRSAAYNEQFF. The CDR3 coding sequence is TGTGCCAGCAGTTCATATCCCCGGTCTGCGGCTTACAATGAGCAGTTCTTC.

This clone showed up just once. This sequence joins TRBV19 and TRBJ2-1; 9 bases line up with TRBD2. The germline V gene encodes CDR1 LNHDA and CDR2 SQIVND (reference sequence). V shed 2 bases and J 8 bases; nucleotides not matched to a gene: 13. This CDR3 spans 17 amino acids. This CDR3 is CASSIRRREGLGDEQFF. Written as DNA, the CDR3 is TGTGCCAGTAGTATAAGGAGGCGGGAGGGCCTAGGAGATGAGCAGTTCTTC.

The CDR3 is CASSQDGGLAANTGELFF. The DNA for the CDR3 is TGTGCCAGCAGCCAAGACGGGGGACTAGCGGCGAACACCGGGGAGCTGTTTTTT. The chain couples TRBV14 to TRBJ2-2; 11 positions match TRBD2. The V gene's germline CDR1 is SGHDN and CDR2 FVKESK. The ends lost 0 bases at V and 0 bases at J; junction bases unmatched: 3. The CDR3 has 18 amino acids.

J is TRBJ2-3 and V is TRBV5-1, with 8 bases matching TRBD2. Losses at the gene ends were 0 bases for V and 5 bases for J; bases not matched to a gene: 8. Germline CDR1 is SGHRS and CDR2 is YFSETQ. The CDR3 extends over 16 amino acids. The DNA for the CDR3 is TGCGCCAGCAGCTTGGCCGGGAGGGAGCGGGTAGATACGCAGTATTTT. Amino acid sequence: CASSLAGRERVDTQYF.

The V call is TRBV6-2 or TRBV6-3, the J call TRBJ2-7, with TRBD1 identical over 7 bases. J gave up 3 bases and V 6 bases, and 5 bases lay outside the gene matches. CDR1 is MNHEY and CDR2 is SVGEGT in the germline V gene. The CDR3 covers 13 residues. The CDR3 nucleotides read TGTGCCAGCAGCGACAGGGACAGCTACGAGCAGTACTTC. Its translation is CASSDRDSYEQYF.

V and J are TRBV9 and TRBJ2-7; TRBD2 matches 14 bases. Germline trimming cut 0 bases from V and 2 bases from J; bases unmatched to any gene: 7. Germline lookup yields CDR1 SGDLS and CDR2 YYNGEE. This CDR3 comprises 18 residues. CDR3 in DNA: TGTGCCAGCAGCGTAGGCCAGACTAGCGGGAGGGGCGCCTACGAGCAGTACTTC. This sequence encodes CASSVGQTSGRGAYEQYF.

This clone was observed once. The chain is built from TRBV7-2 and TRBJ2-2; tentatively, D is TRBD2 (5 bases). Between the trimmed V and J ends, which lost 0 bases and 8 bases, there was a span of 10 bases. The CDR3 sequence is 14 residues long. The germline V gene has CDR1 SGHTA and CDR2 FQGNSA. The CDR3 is CASSLARGPGELFF. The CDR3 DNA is TGTGCCAGCAGCTTAGCGCGAGGGCCGGGGGAGCTGTTTTTT.

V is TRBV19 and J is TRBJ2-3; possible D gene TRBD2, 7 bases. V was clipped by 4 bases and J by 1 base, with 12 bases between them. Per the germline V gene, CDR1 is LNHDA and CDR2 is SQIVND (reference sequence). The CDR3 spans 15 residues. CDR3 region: CASSTGRGRTDTQYF. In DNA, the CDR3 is TGTGCCAGTAGTACAGGGCGGGGGCGCACAGATACGCAGTATTTT.

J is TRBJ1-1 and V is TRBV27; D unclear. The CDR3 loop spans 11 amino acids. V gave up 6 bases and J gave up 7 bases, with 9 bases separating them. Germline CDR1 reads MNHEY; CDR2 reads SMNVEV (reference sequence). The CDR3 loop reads CASSRGNEAFF. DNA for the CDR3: TGTGCCAGCAGCCGGGGAAATGAAGCTTTCTTT.

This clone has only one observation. CDR3 sequence: CASSEQQAAIAEAFF. The CDR3 DNA is TGTGCCAGCAGTGAACAGCAGGCCGCGATCGCTGAAGCTTTCTTT. V gene TRBV6-1 combines with J gene TRBJ1-1, with D unresolved. Germline CDR1 MNHNS, CDR2 SASEGT. V lost 2 bases and J 6 bases, leaving 16 bases between the germline ends. The CDR3 runs 15 residues.

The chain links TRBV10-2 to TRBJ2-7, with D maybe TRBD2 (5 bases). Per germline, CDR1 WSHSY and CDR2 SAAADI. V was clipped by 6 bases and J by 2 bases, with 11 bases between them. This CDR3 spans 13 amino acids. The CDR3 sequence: CASSRGSTYEQYF. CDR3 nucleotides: TGCGCCAGCAGCCGTGGGAGTACCTACGAGCAGTACTTC.

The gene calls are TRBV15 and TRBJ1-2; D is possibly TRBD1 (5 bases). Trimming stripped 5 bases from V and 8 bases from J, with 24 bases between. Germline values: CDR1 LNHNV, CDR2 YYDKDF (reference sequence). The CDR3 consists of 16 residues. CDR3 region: CATSPRGVPRGKGYTF. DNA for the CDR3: TGTGCCACCAGCCCCCGTGGGGTGCCCCGGGGGAAGGGCTACACCTTC.

The chain's CDR3 is CAMRQDMNTEAFF. CDR3 nucleotide sequence: TGTGCCATGAGACAGGACATGAACACTGAAGCTTTCTTT. The chain joins TRBV10-3 to TRBJ1-1, with TRBD1 as a possible D gene (6 bases). CDR1 is ENHRY and CDR2 is SYGVKD in the germline V gene. V gave up 9 bases and J gave up 0 bases, with 11 bases separating them. The CDR3 runs 13 residues.

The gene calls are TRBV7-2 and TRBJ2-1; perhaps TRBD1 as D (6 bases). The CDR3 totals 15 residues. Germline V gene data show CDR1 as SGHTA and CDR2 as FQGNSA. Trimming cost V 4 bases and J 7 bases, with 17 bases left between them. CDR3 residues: CASSSRWGQGNEQFF. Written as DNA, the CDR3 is TGTGCCAGCAGCTCTCGCTGGGGGCAAGGTAATGAGCAGTTCTTC.